Listed below are T cell receptor beta chains from one sample, sequenced in a study of radiotherapy plus CTLA-4 blockade in lung cancer. Clones were read by immunoSEQ multiplex PCR, and TCRdb kept only the in-frame ones, dropping some. The sample yields some 46,000 clones, around 77% seen once. The source material was peripheral blood, sampled from a patient treated with radiotherapy plus ipilimumab. The origin of the receptors is a human donor with non-small cell lung cancer whose response to radiotherapy plus ipilimumab could not be evaluated. The conserved cysteine and the conserved F or W are not part of the CDR3 here. Clone sizes are given selectively: once, few, many, or a class where the clone is expanded.

j_gene	v_gene	abundance	CDR3aa
TRBJ2-1	TRBV28	-	ASSPRLAGGRNEQF
-	TRBV4-3	-	ASSQGGQAYEQY
TRBJ1-2	TRBV28	-	ASSVTGKHT
TRBJ2-1	TRBV9	-	ASSVEGGNNEQF
TRBJ2-2	TRBV5-1	-	ASSTTGTSGGTGELF
TRBJ2-3	TRBV7-2	-	ASSLVGLAETQY
TRBJ1-2	TRBV7-9	medium-sized	ASSEPRTVRYYGYT
TRBJ2-5	TRBV11-2	once	ASSLDLAGGQKTQY
TRBJ2-5	TRBV5-4	once	ASSSPTDSERTQY
TRBJ2-1	TRBV7-6	-	ASSFIAGGIHEQF
TRBJ1-1	TRBV7-2	-	ASSLVGVGTEAF
TRBJ2-2	TRBV19	-	ASTPTSGGAFTGELF
TRBJ2-6	TRBV19	once	ASSIPRQGTYENSGANVLT
TRBJ1-1	TRBV18	-	ASSPRQGMNTEAF
TRBJ1-2	TRBV2	-	ASIPGTANYGYT
TRBJ2-5	TRBV9	-	ASSGTGYQETQY
TRBJ1-3	TRBV10-3	-	AISAEAGSGNTIY
TRBJ2-2	TRBV7-3	-	ASGPELAGVTGELF
TRBJ2-7	TRBV28	-	ASSSSGTYPFYEQY
TRBJ2-5	TRBV9	few	ASSVRGLAGTETQY
TRBJ1-6	TRBV4-2	few	ASSQDETPLH
TRBJ1-1	TRBV6-6	-	ASSPGHMNTEAF
TRBJ1-1	TRBV15	-	ATSRLTTLTEAF
TRBJ2-7	TRBV6-6	few	ASSYAQGYEQY
TRBJ2-5	TRBV5-1	-	ASSLGGLAGAGETQY
TRBJ2-5	TRBV7-9	-	ASSLDRAETQY
TRBJ2-5	TRBV9	-	ASSPGTSGIVETQY
TRBJ2-7	TRBV5-1	-	ASSFDQSSSYEQY
TRBJ2-7	TRBV6-1	-	ASRAGQGYEQY